The clone carrying this T cell receptor (beta chain) was counted at least ten times. What it recognizes is unknown. This sample was included in a study of T-cell memory formation after mild COVID-19. Study-wide findings and caveats: Among clones contracting day 15 to 85, CD4/CD8 was balanced, whereas later expanders leaned CD4+. Most CD4+ clones that shrank were in CM and EM, while CD8+ ones turned up in EMRA.

Germline lookup yields CDR1 MNHEY and CDR2 SVGEGT. The CDR3 runs 14 residues. The junction had 1 base not matched to a gene; V was cut back by 4 bases and J by 4 bases. TCRdb called the 5' RACE reads again in MiXCR, with one record for every CDR3 protein. This sample yields about 600,000 distinct CDR3 sequences, of which less than 25% are seen a single time; around 8.4% belongs to the top ten. The sample was PBMCs or a T cell subset sorted from them (not recorded which). The chain employs TRBV6-2 or TRBV6-3 and TRBJ2-1; 10 bases match TRBD2. The sequence was collected from an adult woman who had mild COVID-19 (a few samples of this study predate the infection). Cell type and time point are not known. The CDR3 DNA follows: TGTGCCAGCAGTTCGGGACTAGCGTACAATGAGCAGTTCTTC. It codes for CASSSGLAYNEQFF.